Included here is one T cell receptor (beta chain) sequence, with context. The antigen remains unidentified. This table comes from immunoSEQ multiplex PCR, and its TCRdb copy is limited to in-frame clones, with some not included. The table has more than 550,000 clones, 90% seen once. These data come from a study of shared clonotypes between healthy human individuals. This CDR3 contains 15 residues. V shed 1 base and J shed 3 bases, with 12 bases lying between them. From germline, CDR1 is SGHTA and CDR2 FQGNSA. Whole-study results and caveats: Naive subsets usually exceeded memory subsets in estimated richness.

Sequenced sample: memory CD8+ T cells from PBMCs. Sample subset: CD45RO+ cells pooled with CCR7-negative TemRA cells. The V and J genes are TRBV7-2 and TRBJ1-1, with D hard to call. The TCR sequence derives from a man aged 18-30 years in good health. Some clones in this sample may be carry-over from other donors' samples. The CDR3 spells CASSLGRWGDTEAFF. CDR3 sequence (DNA): TGTGCCAGCAGCTTAGGAAGATGGGGAGACACTGAAGCTTTCTTT.